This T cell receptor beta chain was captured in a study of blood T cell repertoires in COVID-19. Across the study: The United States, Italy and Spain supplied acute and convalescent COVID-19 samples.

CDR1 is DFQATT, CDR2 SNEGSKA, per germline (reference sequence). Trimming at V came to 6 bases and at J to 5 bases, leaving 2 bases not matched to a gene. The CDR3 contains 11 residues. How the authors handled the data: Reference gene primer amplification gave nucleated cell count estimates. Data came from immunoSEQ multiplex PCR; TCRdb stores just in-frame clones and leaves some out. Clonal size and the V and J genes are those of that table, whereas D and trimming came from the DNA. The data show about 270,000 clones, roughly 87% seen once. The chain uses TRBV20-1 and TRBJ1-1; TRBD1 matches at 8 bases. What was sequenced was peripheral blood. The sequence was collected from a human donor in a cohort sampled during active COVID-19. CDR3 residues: CSADRATEAFF. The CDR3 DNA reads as TGCAGTGCGGACAGGGCGACTGAAGCTTTCTTT.